This record concerns one T cell receptor beta chain sequence. Its antigen is still unknown. These data are taken from a study of cytomegalovirus exposure and HLA in healthy donors. After removal of 4 bases from V and 0 bases from J, the junction contained 4 bases not matched to a gene. Germline CDR1 reads SNHLY; CDR2 reads FYNNEI. The CDR3 is made up of 15 amino acids. Use of 60 Vbeta and 13 Jbeta primers characterized the PCR. Assay: immunoSEQ multiplex PCR; the TCRdb copy retains only in-frame clones and omits some. The repertoire holds about 99,000 clones, 65% to 85% seen once, with approximately 3.8% in the top ten. Study-level points and caveats: A later analysis revealed that TCR association rates differed between HLA loci, peaking at DRB1 and bottoming out at HLA-C. Reportedly, cytomegalovirus status was diagnosed with high sensitivity and specificity.

The TCR was taken from a man aged 45-65 years in good health and CMV-seropositive. Sequenced material: PBMCs. J is TRBJ2-5 and V is TRBV2; TRBD1 matches 8 bases. CDR3 bases: TGTGCCAGCAGTGTTGACAGGGGTGACCAAGAGACCCAGTACTTC. It specifies CASSVDRGDQETQYF.